This entry describes one T cell receptor beta chain. Its antigen is unidentified. Libraries were prepared by immunoSEQ multiplex PCR; TCRdb keeps only in-frame clonotypes and omits some of them. The sample includes 90,000 to 130,000 clones, 85% to 95% of them seen just once. This sample is drawn from a study of graft-versus-host responses after intestinal transplantation. Background on the study: Once they had received anti-thymocyte globulin induction, all recipients took tacrolimus and steroids for around three years.

Points from the study as a whole: Early post-transplant HvG declines were associated with peak circulating GvH clone levels.

The CDR3 length is 14 residues. From germline, CDR1 is SQVTM and CDR2 ANQGSEA. V shed 3 bases and J shed 1 base, with 11 bases lying between them. V and J are TRBV29-1 and TRBJ2-3; D is possibly TRBD1 (5 bases). Source: unstimulated CD8+ T cells sorted from spleen or lymph node cells, taken before transplant. The receptor's source is a human donor who was the organ donor for an intestinal transplant. DNA of the CDR3: TGCAGCGTTGATCAGGGATACGGCACAGATACGCAGTATTTT. Translating gives CSVDQGYGTDTQYF.